The entry below gives a single T cell receptor beta chain sequence along with its context. The antigen is unknown. Separate cDNA molecules received unique molecular identifiers, which the library attached to them. One entry per CDR3 protein results from TCRdb running MiXCR on the RACE reads. Of 130,000 or so distinct CDR3 sequences in the sample, roughly 9% were seen once. The data originate from a study of human T cells and chemical hapten exposure. Study results and caveats: Unchanged with DPC sensitization were TCRs above 1 in 1000 frequency.

As to time point: healthy volunteer bleed at 2 weeks. Whole blood, unfractionated, served as the material for total RNA extraction. Germline lookup yields CDR1 SGHVS and CDR2 FNYEAQ. V gave up 0 bases and J gave up 4 bases, with 13 bases separating them. This CDR3 comprises 17 residues. This TCR derives from a male donor in good health. Some clones in this sample may be carry-over from other donors' samples. The rearrangement joins TRBV7-6 to TRBJ2-6, with a weak D call TRBD1 (5 bases). The sequenced sample was whole blood. This CDR3 is CASSLAGQMAGANVLTF. The CDR3 DNA is TGTGCCAGCAGCTTAGCGGGGCAGATGGCAGGGGCCAACGTCCTGACTTTC.